This TCR beta chain comes out of a study of regulatory T cells in long-lasting Graves disease. Study-wide results and caveats: Accuracy could have been hurt by small sample size. With persistent disease, TRBV28, TRBJ1-2 and TRBJ2-5 were the favored segments. Blood alone, not thyroid tissue, was studied.

The table lists this clonotype with a count of one. Its antigen remains unidentified. A junction end diverges from the germline sequence, so it may reflect a read error. Arm-PCR of CDR3 regions and iRepertoire HTBI primers were used to build TCR beta libraries. TCRdb reprocessed the multiplex PCR reads with MiXCR, giving one entry per CDR3 protein. Altogether approximately 470,000 distinct CDR3 sequences are present, around 20% being singletons, with the ten largest covering roughly 8%. CDR3 length: 16 amino acids. CDR1 and CDR2 from the germline V gene are MNHEY and SVGEGT. Time point meaning: persistent/refractory GD, antithyroid drugs over 5 years with positive TRAb. Isolated PBMC RNA provided the starting material for the TCR library.

The source is a female donor with Graves disease. The sequencing used peripheral blood mononuclear cells (PBMCs), collected when the disease was refractory, from a patient treated with antithyroid drugs. The chain employs TRBV6-2 or TRBV6-3 and TRBJ1-3, with D unclear. The CDR3 nucleotides read TGTGTCAGCAGTTACTCCCCCGATGACGAGGGAAACACCATATATTTT. This sequence encodes CVSSYSPDDEGNTIYF.